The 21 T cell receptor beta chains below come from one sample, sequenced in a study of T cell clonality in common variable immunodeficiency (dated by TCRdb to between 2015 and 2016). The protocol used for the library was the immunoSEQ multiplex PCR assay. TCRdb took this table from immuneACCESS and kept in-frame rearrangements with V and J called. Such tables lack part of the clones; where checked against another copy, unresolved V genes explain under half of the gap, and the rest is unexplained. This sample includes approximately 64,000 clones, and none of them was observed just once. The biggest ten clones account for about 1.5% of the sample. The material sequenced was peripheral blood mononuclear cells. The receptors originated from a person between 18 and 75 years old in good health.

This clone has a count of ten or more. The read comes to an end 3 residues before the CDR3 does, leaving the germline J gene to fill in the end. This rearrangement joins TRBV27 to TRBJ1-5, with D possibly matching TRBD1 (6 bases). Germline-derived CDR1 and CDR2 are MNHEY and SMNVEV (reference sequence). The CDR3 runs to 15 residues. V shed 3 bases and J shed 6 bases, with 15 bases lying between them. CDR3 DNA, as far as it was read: TGTGCCAGCAGTTTCGTGGGGGGGGCTGGTCAGCCC. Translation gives CASSFVGGAGQP. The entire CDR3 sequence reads CASSFVGGAGQPQHF.

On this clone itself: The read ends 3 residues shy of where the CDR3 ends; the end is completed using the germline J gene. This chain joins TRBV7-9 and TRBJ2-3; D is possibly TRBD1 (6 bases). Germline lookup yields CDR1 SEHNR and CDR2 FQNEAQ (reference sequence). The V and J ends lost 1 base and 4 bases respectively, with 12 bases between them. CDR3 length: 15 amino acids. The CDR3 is CASSLVGRGADTQYF. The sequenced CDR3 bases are TGTGCCAGCAGCTTAGTGGGCAGGGGAGCAGATACG.

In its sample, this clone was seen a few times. The DNA read from the CDR3 is TGTGCCAGCAGCTTAGACAGGGGGCCCTACGAG. Amino acid sequence: CASSLDRGPYE. From start to end, the CDR3 is CASSLDRGPYEQYF. V usage is TRBV7-6 and J usage is TRBJ2-7; 9 positions agree with TRBD1. The sequence runs out 3 residues before the end of the CDR3; the remainder is reconstructed from the germline J gene. V was clipped by 1 base and J by 2 bases; unmatched bases: 0. There are 14 residues in the CDR3. The germline V gene encodes CDR1 SGHVS and CDR2 FNYEAQ. Complete variable domain (other parts from reference TRBV7-6 and TRBJ2-7): GAGVSQSPRYKVTKRGQDVALRCDPISGHVSLYWYRQALGQGPEFLTYFNYEAQQDKSGLPNDRFSAERPEGSISTLTIQRTEQRDSAMYRCASSLDRGPYEQYFGPGTRLTVT.

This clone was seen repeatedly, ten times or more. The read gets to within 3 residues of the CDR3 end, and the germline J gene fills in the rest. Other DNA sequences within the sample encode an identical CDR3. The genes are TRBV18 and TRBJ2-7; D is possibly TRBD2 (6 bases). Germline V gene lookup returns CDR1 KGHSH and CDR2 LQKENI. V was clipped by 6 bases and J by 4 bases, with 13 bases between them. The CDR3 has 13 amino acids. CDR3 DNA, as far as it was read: TGTGCCAGCTCCCCAGGTGGAGGGTACGAG. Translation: CASSPGGGYE. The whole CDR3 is CASSPGGGYEQYF.

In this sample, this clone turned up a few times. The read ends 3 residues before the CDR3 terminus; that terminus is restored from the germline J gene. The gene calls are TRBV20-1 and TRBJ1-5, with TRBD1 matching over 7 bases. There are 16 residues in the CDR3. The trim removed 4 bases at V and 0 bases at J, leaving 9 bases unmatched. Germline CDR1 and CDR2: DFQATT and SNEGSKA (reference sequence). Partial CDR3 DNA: TGCAGTGCTAAAAACTCCGGGACAGATAGCAATCAGCCC. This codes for CSAKNSGTDSNQP. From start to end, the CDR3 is CSAKNSGTDSNQPQHF.

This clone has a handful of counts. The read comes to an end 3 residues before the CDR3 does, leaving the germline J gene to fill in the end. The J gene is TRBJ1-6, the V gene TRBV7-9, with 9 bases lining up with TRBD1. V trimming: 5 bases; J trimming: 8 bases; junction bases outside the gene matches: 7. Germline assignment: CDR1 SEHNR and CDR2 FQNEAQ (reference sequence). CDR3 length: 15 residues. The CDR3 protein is CASSLMGQGDSPLHF. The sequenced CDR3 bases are TGTGCCAGCAGCCTGATGGGACAGGGAGATTCACCC. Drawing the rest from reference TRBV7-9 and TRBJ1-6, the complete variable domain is DTGVSQNPRHKITKRGQNVTFRCDPISEHNRLYWYRQTLGQGPEFLTYFQNEAQLEKSRLLSDRFSAERPKGSFSTLEIQRTEQGDSAMYLCASSLMGQGDSPLHFGNGTRLTVT.

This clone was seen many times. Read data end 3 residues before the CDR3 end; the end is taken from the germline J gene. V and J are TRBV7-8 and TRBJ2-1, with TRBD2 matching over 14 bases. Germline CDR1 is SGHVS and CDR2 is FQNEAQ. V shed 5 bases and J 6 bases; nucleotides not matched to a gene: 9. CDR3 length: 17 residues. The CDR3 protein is CASSPRTSGRSANEQFF. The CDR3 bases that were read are TGTGCCAGCAGCCCCAGGACTAGCGGGAGGTCGGCCAATGAG.

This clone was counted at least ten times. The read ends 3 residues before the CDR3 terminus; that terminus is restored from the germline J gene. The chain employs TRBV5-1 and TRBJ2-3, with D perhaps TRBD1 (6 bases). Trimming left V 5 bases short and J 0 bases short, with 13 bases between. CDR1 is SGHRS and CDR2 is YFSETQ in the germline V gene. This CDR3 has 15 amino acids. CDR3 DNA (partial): TGCGCCAGCAGTGAGGACAGCCCAAGCACAGATACG. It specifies CASSEDSPSTDT. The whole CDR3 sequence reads CASSEDSPSTDTQYF.

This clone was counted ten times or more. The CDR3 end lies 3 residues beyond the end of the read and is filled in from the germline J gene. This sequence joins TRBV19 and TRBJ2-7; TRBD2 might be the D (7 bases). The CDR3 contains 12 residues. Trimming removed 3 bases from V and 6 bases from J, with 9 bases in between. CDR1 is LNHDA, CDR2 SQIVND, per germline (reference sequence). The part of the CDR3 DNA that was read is TGTGCCAGTAGTATGGGAGGGGGCGAG. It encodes CASSMGGGE. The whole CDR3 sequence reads CASSMGGGEQYF.

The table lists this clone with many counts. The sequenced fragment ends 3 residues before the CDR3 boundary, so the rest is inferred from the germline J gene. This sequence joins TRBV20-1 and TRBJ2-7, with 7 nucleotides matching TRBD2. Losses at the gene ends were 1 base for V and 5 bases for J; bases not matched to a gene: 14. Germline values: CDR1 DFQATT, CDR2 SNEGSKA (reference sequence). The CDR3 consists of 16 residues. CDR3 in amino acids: CSARALMTSLLDEQYF. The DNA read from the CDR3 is TGCAGTGCTAGAGCGCTTATGACTAGCCTCCTCGACGAG.

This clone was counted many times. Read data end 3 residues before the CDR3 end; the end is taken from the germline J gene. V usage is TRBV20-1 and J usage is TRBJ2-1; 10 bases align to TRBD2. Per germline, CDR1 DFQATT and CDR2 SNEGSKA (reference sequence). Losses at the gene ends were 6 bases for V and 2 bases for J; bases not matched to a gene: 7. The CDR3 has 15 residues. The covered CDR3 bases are TGCAGTGCGATTGGACTAGCGGAGACCTACAATGAG. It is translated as CSAIGLAETYNE. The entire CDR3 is CSAIGLAETYNEQFF.

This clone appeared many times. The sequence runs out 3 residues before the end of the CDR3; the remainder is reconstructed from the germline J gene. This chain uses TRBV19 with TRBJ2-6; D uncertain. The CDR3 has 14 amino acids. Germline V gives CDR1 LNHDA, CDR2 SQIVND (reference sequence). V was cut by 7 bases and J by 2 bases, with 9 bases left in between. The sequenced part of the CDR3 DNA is TGTGCCAGTACAAGGGTGACTGGGGCCAACGTC. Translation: CASTRVTGANV. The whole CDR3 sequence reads CASTRVTGANVLTF.

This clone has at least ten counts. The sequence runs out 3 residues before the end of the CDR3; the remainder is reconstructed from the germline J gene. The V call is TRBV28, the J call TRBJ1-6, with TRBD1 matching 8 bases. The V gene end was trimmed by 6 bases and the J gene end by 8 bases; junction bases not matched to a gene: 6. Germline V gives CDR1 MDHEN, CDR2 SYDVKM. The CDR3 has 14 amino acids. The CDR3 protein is CASSPGTGHSPLHF. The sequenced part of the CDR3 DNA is TGTGCCAGCAGCCCCGGGACAGGCCATTCACCC.

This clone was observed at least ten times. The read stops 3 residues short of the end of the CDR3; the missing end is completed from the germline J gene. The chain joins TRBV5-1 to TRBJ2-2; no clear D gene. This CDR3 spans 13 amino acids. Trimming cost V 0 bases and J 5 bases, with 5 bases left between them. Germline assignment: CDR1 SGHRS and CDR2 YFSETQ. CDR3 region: CASSLERTGELFF. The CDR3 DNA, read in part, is TGCGCCAGCAGCTTGGAGAGGACCGGGGAG.

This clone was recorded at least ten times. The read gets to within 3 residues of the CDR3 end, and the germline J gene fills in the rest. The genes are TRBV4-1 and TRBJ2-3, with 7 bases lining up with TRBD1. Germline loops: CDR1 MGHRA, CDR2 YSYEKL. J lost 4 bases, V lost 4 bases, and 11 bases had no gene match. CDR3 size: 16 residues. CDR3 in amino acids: CASSPLRRQGSDTQYF. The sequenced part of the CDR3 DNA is TGCGCCAGCAGCCCACTTCGGAGACAGGGCTCAGATACG.

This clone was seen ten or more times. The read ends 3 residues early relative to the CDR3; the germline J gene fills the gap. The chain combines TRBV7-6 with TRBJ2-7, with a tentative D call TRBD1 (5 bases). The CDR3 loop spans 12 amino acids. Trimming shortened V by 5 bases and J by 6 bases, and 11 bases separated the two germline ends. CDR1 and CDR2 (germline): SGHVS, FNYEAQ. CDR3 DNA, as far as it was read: TGTGCCAGCAGCCCAACAGGAGTCGAG. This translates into CASSPTGVE. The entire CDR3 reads CASSPTGVEQYF.

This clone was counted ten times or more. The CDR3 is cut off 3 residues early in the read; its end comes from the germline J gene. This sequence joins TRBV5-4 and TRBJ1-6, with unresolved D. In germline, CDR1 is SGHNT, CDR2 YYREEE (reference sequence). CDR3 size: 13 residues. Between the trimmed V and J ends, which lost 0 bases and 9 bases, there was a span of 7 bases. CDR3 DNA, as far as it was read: TGTGCCAGCAGCTTGGACTCCGGTTCACCC. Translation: CASSLDSGSP. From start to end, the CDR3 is CASSLDSGSPLHF.

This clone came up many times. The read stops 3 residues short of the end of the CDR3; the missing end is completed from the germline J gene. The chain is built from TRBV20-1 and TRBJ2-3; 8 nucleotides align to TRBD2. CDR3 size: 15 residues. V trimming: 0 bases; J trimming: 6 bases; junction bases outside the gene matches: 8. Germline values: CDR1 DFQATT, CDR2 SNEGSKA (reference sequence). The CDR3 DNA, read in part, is TGCAGTGCTAGAGATGTTTCGCGGGAGGTGGATACG. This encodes CSARDVSREVDT. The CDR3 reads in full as CSARDVSREVDTQYF.

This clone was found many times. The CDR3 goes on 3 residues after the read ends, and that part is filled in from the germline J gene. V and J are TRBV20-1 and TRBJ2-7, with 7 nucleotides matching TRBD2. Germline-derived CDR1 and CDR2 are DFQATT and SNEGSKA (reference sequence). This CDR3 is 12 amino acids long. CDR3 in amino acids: CSLSGATYEQYF. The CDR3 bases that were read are TGCAGCTTGAGCGGGGCCACCTACGAG.

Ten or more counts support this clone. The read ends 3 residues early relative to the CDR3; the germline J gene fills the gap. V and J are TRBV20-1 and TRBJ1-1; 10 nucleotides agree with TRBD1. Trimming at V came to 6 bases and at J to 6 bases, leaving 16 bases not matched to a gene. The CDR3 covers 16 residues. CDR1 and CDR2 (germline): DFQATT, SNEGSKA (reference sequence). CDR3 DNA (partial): TGCAGTGCCGTTTTCCGACAGGGGGCTTATTCCGCTGAA. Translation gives CSAVFRQGAYSAE. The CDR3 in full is CSAVFRQGAYSAEAFF.

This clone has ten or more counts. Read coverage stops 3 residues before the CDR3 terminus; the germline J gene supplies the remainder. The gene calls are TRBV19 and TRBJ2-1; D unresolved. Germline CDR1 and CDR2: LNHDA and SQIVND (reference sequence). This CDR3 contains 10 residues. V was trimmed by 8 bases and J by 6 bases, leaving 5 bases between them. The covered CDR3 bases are TGTGCCAGTTCATCCAATGAG. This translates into CASSSNE. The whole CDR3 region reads CASSSNEQFF.